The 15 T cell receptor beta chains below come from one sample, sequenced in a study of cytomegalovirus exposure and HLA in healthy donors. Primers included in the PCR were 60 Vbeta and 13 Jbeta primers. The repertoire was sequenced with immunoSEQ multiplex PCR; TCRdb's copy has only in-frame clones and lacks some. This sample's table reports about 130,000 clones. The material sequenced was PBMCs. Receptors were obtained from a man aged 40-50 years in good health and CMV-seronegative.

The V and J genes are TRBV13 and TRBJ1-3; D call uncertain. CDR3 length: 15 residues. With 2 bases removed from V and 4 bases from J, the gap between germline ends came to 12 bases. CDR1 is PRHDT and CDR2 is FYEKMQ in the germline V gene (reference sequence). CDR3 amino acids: CASSLRGPRGNTIYF. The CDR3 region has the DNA TGTGCCAGCAGCTTAAGAGGGCCTCGGGGAAACACCATATATTTT.

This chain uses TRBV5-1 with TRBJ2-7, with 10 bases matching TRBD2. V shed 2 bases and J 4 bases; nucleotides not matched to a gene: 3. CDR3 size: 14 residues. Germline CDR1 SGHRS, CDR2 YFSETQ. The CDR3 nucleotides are TGCGCCAGCAGCTTAAGCGGGAGGGGATACGAGCAGTACTTC. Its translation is CASSLSGRGYEQYF.

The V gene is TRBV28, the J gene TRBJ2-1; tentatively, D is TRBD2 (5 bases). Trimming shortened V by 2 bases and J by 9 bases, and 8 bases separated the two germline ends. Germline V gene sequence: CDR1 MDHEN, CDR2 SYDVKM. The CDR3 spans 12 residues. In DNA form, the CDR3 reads TGTGCCAGCAGTTTAACGCGGGCTGAGCAGTTCTTC. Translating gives CASSLTRAEQFF.

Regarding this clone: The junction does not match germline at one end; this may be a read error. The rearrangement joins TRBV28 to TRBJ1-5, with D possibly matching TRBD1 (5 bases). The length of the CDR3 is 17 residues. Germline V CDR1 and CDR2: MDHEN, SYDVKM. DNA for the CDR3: TGTGCCAGCCGTTTTTCTTCTCAGGGTCGCAGCAATCAGCCCCAGCATTTT. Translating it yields CASRFSSQGRSNQPQHF. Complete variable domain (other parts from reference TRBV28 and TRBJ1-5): DVKVTQSSRYLVKRTGEKVFLECVQDMDHENMFWYRQDPGLGLRLIYFSYDVKMKEKGDIPEGYSVSREKKERFSLILESASTNQTSMYLCASRFSSQGRSNQPQHFGDGTRLSIL.

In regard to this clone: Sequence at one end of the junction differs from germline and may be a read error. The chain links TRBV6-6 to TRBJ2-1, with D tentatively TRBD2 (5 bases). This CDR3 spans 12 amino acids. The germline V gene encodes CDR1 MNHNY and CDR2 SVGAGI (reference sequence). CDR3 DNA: TGTGCCAGCAGTTACCTCACTGGGGAGCAGCTCTTC. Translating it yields CASSYLTGEQLF.

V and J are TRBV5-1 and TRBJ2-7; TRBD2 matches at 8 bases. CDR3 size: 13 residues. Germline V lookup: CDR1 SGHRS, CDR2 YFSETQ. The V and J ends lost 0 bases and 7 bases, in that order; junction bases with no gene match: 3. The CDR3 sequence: CASSLGAGEEQYF. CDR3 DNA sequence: TGCGCCAGCAGCTTGGGAGCGGGAGAGGAGCAGTACTTC.

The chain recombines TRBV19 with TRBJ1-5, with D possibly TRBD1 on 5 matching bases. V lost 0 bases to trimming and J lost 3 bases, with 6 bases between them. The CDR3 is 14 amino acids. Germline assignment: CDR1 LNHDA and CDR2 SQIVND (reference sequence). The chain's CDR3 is CASSIDRANQPQHF. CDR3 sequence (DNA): TGTGCCAGTAGTATAGACAGGGCCAATCAGCCCCAGCATTTT.

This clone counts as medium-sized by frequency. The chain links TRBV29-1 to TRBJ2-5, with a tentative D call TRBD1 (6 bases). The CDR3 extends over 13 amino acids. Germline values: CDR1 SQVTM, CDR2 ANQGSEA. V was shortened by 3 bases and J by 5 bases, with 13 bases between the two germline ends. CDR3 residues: CSVDNYRAETQYF. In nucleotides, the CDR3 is TGCAGCGTTGATAATTACAGGGCGGAGACCCAGTACTTC.

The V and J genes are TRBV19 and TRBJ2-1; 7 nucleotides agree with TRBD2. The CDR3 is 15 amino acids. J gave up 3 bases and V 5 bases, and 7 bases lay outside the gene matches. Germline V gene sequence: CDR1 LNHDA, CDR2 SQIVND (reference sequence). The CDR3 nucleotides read TGTGCCAGTAGTGCGTTACGCGGGAGCTACAATGAGCAGTTCTTC. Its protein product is CASSALRGSYNEQFF.

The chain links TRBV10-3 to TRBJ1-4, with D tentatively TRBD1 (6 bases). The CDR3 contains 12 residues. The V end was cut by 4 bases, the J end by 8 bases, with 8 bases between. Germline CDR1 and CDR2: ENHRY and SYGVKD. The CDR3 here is CAISGTAEKLFF. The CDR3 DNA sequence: TGTGCCATCAGTGGGACAGCCGAAAAACTGTTTTTT.

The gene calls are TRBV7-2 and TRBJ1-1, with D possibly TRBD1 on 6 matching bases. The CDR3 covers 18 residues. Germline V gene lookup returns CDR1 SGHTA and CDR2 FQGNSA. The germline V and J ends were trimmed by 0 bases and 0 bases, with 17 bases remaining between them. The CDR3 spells CASSLALRGALMNTEAFF. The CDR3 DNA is TGTGCCAGCAGCTTAGCGCTCCGGGGGGCCTTAATGAACACTGAAGCTTTCTTT.

CDR3 bases: TGTGCCAGCAGCAAGGGACTAGCGGTGAAACAAGAGACCCAGTACTTC. Protein: CASSKGLAVKQETQYF. The rearrangement links TRBV7-2 to TRBJ2-5, with 11 bases matching TRBD2. There are 16 residues in the CDR3. Germline trimming cut 5 bases from V and 2 bases from J; bases unmatched to any gene: 7. CDR1 and CDR2 (germline): SGHTA, FQGNSA.

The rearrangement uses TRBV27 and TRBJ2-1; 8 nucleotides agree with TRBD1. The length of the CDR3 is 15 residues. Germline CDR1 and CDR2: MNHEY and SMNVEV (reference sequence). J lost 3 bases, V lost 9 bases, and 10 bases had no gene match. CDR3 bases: TGTGCCAGTAACATACCAGGGGGCCTCTACAATGAGCAGTTCTTC. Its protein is CASNIPGGLYNEQFF.

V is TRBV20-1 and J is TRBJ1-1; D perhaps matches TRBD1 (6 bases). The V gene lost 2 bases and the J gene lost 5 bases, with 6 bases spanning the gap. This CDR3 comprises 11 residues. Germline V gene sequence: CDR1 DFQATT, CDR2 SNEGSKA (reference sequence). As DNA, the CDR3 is TGCAGTGCTAGACAGGGGACTGAAGCTTTCTTT. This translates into CSARQGTEAFF.

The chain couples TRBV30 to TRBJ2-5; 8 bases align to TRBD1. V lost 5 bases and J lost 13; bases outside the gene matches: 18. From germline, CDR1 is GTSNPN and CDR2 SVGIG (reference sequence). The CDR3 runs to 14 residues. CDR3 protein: CAWDRQGANTKRYF. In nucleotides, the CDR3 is TGTGCCTGGGACCGTCAGGGGGCGAATACAAAACGGTACTTC. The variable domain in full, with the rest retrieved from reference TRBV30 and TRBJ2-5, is SQTIHQWPATLVQPVGSPLSLECTVEGTSNPNLYWYRQAAGRGLQLLFYSVGIGQISSEVPQNLSASRPQDRQFILSSKKLLLSDSGFYLCAWDRQGANTKRYFGPGTRLLVL.